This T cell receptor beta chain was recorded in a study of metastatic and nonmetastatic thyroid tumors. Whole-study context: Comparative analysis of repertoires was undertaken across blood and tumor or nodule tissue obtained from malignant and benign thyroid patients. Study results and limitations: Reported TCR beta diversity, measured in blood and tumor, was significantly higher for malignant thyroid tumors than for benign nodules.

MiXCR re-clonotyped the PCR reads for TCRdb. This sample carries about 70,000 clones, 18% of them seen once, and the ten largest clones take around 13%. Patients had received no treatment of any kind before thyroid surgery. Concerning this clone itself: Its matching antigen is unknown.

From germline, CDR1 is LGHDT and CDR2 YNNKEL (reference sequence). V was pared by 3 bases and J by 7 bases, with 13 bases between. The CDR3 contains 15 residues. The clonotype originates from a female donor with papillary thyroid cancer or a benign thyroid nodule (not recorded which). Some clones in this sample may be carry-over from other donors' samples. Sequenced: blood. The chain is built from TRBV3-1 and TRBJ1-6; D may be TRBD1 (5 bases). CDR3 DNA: TGTGCCAGCAGCCAGGGCAGGGTCCTCAATTCACCCCTCCACTTT. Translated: CASSQGRVLNSPLHF.